This TCR beta chain stems from a study of response to subunit inactivated influenza vaccine. J lost 5 bases, V lost 5 bases, and 9 bases had no gene match. The CDR3 has 14 residues. CDR1 and CDR2 (germline): KGHSH, LQKENI. Study-wide results and limits: Every seasonal influenza vaccination brings in few new T cells, the authors suggested.

A note on this clonotype: Its specificity is not known.

Via MiXCR, TCRdb re-called the RT-PCR reads, giving one row per CDR3 protein. This table holds 500,000 to 600,000 distinct CDR3 sequences, approximately 7.6% found once. This TCR derives from a man in his fifties or sixties who received an inactivated influenza vaccine. The chain has TRBV18 and TRBJ2-7; 7 positions match TRBD1. This material consisted of PBMCs from blood, taken around 25 months after vaccination. This CDR3 is CASSAKTGKNEQYF. In nucleotides, the CDR3 is TGTGCCAGCTCAGCCAAGACAGGGAAGAACGAGCAGTACTTC.